This entry lists 18 T cell receptor beta chains sequenced from one sample in a study of blood T cells in healthy people across ages. Primed by a sample-barcoded 5' primer and a J-beta primer mix, a second PCR proceeded for roughly 6 to 12 cycles. TCRdb passed the 5' RACE reads through MiXCR, listing each CDR3 protein once. The profile shows 800,000 to 950,000 distinct CDR3 sequences, approximately 49% of them singletons. The specimen sequenced was blood. These TCRs come from a man aged 25 to 40 in good health.

This clonotype was recorded once. The chain uses TRBV9 and TRBJ2-3, with 11 bases fitting TRBD2. The CDR3 extends over 19 amino acids. V lost 0 bases and J lost 0; bases outside the gene matches: 9. Germline V CDR1 and CDR2: SGDLS, YYNGEE. In nucleotides, the CDR3 is TGTGCCAGCAGCGTAGCTAATAGCGGGGGGGCCTATAGCACAGATACGCAGTATTTT. Translated, it gives CASSVANSGGAYSTDTQYF.

V and J are TRBV30 and TRBJ2-7; D gene ambiguous. Per the germline V gene, CDR1 is GTSNPN and CDR2 is SVGIG (reference sequence). The CDR3 is 14 residues long. V was cut by 4 bases and J by 0 bases, with 13 bases left in between. The CDR3 region is CAWTRTGSSYEQYF. The CDR3 DNA sequence: TGTGCCTGGACTAGGACCGGGTCCTCCTACGAGCAGTACTTC.

The chain uses TRBV5-1 and TRBJ2-4, with 8 positions matching TRBD1. Judging by the DNA end, TRBJ2-7 fits better; the J call may be wrong. Looked up from germline, CDR1 is SGHRS and CDR2 is YFSETQ. The CDR3 contains 16 residues. Here the CDR3 DNA reads TGCGCCAGCAGCTTGGGATGGACAGGGATCACCTACGAGCAGTACTTC. It translates to CASSLGWTGITYEQYF.

V usage is TRBV7-2 and J usage is TRBJ1-5; D gene uncertain. Germline CDR1 and CDR2: SGHTA and FQGNSA. The CDR3 is 15 amino acids. V was cut by 1 base and J by 4 bases, with 11 bases left in between. The CDR3 coding sequence is TGTGCCAGCAGCTTAGGGTCAGGTATGAATCAGCCCCAGCATTTT. Its translation: CASSLGSGMNQPQHF.

The genes are TRBV20-1 and TRBJ2-7; 9 bases fit TRBD1. The V gene end was trimmed by 0 bases and the J gene end by 3 bases; junction bases not matched to a gene: 3. CDR3 length: 14 residues. Looked up from germline, CDR1 is DFQATT and CDR2 is SNEGSKA (reference sequence). The CDR3 DNA reads as TGCAGTGCTAGAGACGGGACAGGGAGCTACGAGCAGTACTTC. It yields the protein CSARDGTGSYEQYF.

The gene calls are TRBV27 and TRBJ1-6; TRBD1 agrees at 9 bases. V dropped 3 bases and J dropped 5; count of bases not matched to a gene: 8. Germline V gene sequence: CDR1 MNHEY, CDR2 SMNVEV (reference sequence). This CDR3 spans 17 amino acids. CDR3 sequence reads: CASSFQDRGGNNSPLHF. The CDR3 DNA sequence: TGTGCCAGCAGTTTCCAGGACAGGGGCGGGAATAATTCACCCCTCCACTTT.

Many counts were recorded for this clonotype. The genes are TRBV4-3 and TRBJ2-3; D not resolved. From germline, CDR1 is LGHNA and CDR2 YSLEER. V lost 4 bases to trimming and J lost 2 bases, with 10 bases between them. This CDR3 is 14 amino acids long. The CDR3 reads CASSRSRTTDTQYF. In DNA, the CDR3 is TGCGCCAGCAGCCGGTCGAGGACCACAGATACGCAGTATTTT.

The V and J genes are TRBV20-1 and TRBJ2-3; D is unresolved. CDR3 length: 15 residues. V lost 2 bases to trimming and J lost 2 bases, with 14 bases between them. Germline V gene lookup returns CDR1 DFQATT and CDR2 SNEGSKA (reference sequence). The chain's CDR3 is CSARSDRTATDTQYF. The DNA of the CDR3 is TGCAGTGCTAGATCTGACCGCACGGCCACAGATACGCAGTATTTT.

The chain uses TRBV5-1 and TRBJ1-2; D is ambiguous. Germline assignment: CDR1 SGHRS and CDR2 YFSETQ. V was clipped by 0 bases and J by 4 bases, with 7 bases between them. The CDR3 spans 13 residues. DNA of the CDR3: TGCGCCAGCAGCTTGGACGCCTCCTATGGCTACACCTTC. Residues: CASSLDASYGYTF. Combining the CDR3 with reference TRBV5-1 and TRBJ1-2 gives the whole variable domain KAGVTQTPRYLIKTRGQQVTLSCSPISGHRSVSWYQQTPGQGLQFLFEYFSETQRNKGNFPGRFSGRQFSNSRSEMNVSTLELGDSALYLCASSLDASYGYTFGSGTRLTVV.

The chain employs TRBV3-1 and TRBJ1-5; a weak D match, TRBD1 (6 bases). The germline V gene encodes CDR1 LGHDT and CDR2 YNNKEL (reference sequence). Trimming removed 1 base from V and 1 base from J, with 11 bases in between. The CDR3 runs 16 residues. In DNA, the CDR3 is TGTGCCAGCAGCCAAGGGACAGCGTCGAGCAATCAGCCCCAGCATTTT. Its translation is CASSQGTASSNQPQHF.

In nucleotides, the CDR3 is TGCGCCAGCAGCCAAGATCCGGGACAGCCACAAGAGACCCAGTACTTC. Residues: CASSQDPGQPQETQYF. V gene TRBV4-3 combines with J gene TRBJ2-5; TRBD1 matches at 7 bases. V was clipped by 0 bases and J by 2 bases; unmatched bases: 6. The CDR3 sequence is 16 residues long. Looked up from germline, CDR1 is LGHNA and CDR2 is YSLEER.

J is TRBJ1-6 and V is TRBV11-2, with no clear D. CDR1 is SGHAT, CDR2 FQNNGV, per germline. V was shortened by 1 base and J by 6 bases, with 7 bases between the two germline ends. This CDR3 is 14 amino acids long. DNA for the CDR3: TGTGCCAGCAGCTTAGTACCGATTAATTCACCCCTCCACTTT. Protein sequence: CASSLVPINSPLHF.

This clonotype was picked up a small number of times. The chain uses TRBV14 and TRBJ1-6; 8 positions agree with TRBD1. From germline, CDR1 is SGHDN and CDR2 FVKESK. J lost 0 bases, V lost 1 base, and 11 bases had no gene match. The CDR3 is 20 residues long. The CDR3 DNA reads as TGTGCCAGCAGCCAAGGTCCTAACAGGGGGGTCAGCTCCTATAATTCACCCCTCCACTTT. It encodes CASSQGPNRGVSSYNSPLHF.

V is TRBV5-1 and J is TRBJ2-5; weak D call: TRBD1 (5 bases). The DNA end lines up better with TRBJ2-7; the J call may be wrong. The CDR3 totals 13 residues. Germline V gene lookup returns CDR1 SGHRS and CDR2 YFSETQ. CDR3: CASSEDNTCEQYF. For the CDR3, the DNA is TGCGCCAGCAGCGAGGACAACACCTGCGAGCAGTACTTC.

The V and J genes are TRBV3-1 and TRBJ2-7; TRBD2 matches at 8 bases. The CDR3 consists of 14 residues. CDR1 is LGHDT, CDR2 YNNKEL, per germline (reference sequence). V lost 6 bases, J lost 4 bases, and 8 bases stayed unmatched. CDR3 loop: CASRRNGGAYEQYF. The CDR3 coding sequence is TGTGCCAGCAGACGAAACGGGGGGGCTTACGAGCAGTACTTC.

This clonotype showed up just a few times. This chain connects TRBV3-1 to TRBJ2-1; 9 bases fit TRBD1. CDR3 length: 15 amino acids. Trimming at V came to 5 bases and at J to 6 bases, leaving 8 bases not matched to a gene. CDR1 is LGHDT, CDR2 YNNKEL, per germline (reference sequence). CDR3 region: CASSSPGTGSNEQFF. CDR3 DNA: TGTGCCAGCAGCTCGCCCGGGACAGGGAGCAATGAGCAGTTCTTC.

The chain combines TRBV5-5 with TRBJ1-2; D gene unclear. CDR1 and CDR2 (germline): SGHKS, YYEKEE (reference sequence). This CDR3 region has 17 residues. Trimming removed 0 bases from V and 4 bases from J, with 19 bases in between. The DNA for the CDR3 is TGTGCCAGCAGCTTGGAGGTTGGCGCGGGCTTAGGCTATGGCTACACCTTC. Protein: CASSLEVGAGLGYGYTF.

This clonotype was seen a handful of times. The rearrangement uses TRBV5-1 and TRBJ2-5; D remains unclear. Germline assignment: CDR1 SGHRS and CDR2 YFSETQ. Trimming cost V 1 base and J 1 base, with 11 bases left between them. CDR3 length: 15 amino acids. Here the CDR3 reads CASSLNDGRQETQYF. The CDR3 nucleotides are TGCGCCAGCAGCTTGAACGACGGCCGCCAAGAGACCCAGTACTTC.